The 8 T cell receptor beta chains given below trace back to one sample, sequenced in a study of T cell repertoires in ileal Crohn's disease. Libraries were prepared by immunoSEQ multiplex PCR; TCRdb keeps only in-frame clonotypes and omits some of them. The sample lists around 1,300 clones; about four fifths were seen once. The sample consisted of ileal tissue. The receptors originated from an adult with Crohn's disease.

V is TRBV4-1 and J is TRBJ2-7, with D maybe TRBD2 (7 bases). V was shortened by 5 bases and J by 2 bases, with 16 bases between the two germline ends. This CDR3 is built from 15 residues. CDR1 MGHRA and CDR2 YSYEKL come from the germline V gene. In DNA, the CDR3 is TGCGCCAGCAGCTCCCTGGGGGGGCCCACCTACGAGCAGTACTTC. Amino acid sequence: CASSSLGGPTYEQYF.

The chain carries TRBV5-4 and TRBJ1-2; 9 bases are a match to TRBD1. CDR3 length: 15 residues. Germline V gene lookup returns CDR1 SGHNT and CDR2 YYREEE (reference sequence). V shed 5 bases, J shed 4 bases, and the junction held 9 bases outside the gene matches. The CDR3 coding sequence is TGTGCCAGCAGACTGATCGGGGACAGGGTCTATGGCTACACCTTC. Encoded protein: CASRLIGDRVYGYTF.

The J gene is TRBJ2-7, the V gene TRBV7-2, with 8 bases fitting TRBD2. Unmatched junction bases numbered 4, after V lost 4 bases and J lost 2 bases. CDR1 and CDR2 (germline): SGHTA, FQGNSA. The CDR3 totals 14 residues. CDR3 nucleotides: TGTGCCAGCAGCTCGACTAGCGTGCCCTACGAGCAGTACTTC. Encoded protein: CASSSTSVPYEQYF.

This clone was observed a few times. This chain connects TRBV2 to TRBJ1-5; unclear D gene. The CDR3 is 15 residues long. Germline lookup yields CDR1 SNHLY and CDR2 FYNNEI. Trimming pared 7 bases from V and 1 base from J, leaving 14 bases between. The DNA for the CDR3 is TGTGCCAGCAAGAGTATGAGTTCCAGCAATCAGCCCCAGCATTTT. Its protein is CASKSMSSSNQPQHF. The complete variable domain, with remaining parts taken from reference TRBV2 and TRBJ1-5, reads EPEVTQTPSHQVTQMGQEVILRCVPISNHLYFYWYRQILGQKVEFLVSFYNNEISEKSEIFDDQFSVERPDGSNFTLKIRSTKLEDSAMYFCASKSMSSSNQPQHFGDGTRLSIL.

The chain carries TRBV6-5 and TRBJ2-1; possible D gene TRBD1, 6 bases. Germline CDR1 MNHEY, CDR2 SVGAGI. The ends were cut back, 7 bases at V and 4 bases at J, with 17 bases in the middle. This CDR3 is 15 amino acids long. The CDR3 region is CASTALGAFYNEQFF. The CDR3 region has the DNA TGTGCCAGCACCGCGCTGGGGGCCTTTTACAATGAGCAGTTCTTC.

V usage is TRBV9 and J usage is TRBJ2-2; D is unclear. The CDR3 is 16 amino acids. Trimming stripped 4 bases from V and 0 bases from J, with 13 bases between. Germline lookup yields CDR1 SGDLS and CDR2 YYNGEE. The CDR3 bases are TGTGCCAGCAGCCAAACAGTATTCGCGAACACCGGGGAGCTGTTTTTT. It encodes CASSQTVFANTGELFF.

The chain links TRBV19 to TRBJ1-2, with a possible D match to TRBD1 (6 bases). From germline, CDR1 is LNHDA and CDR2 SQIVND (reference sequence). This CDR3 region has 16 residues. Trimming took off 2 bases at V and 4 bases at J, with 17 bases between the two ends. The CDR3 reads CASSILGDGQFYGYTF. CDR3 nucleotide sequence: TGTGCCAGTAGTATACTGGGAGACGGACAGTTCTATGGCTACACCTTC.

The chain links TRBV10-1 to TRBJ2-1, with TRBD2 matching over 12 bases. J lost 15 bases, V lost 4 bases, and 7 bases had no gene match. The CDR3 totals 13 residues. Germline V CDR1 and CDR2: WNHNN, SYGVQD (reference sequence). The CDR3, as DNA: TGCGCCAGCAGTGCGACTAGCGGGGGACTCGCGTTCTTC. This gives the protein CASSATSGGLAFF.